A selection of T cell receptor beta chains follows, all from one sample in a study of shared clonotypes between healthy human individuals. Clones were sequenced by immunoSEQ multiplex PCR, and TCRdb holds only the in-frame ones, with some missing. The sample holds approximately 100,000 clones, roughly two thirds seen once. Source material: memory CD8+ T cells sorted from blood. Receptors were obtained from a woman in her thirties in good health. Both conserved end residues are trimmed from each CDR3.

CDR3 protein: ASSSSQGNTEAF; V gene: TRBV28; CDR3 length: 12; J gene: TRBJ1-1
CDR3 protein: ASSSEAYGYT; V gene: TRBV7-9; CDR3 length: 10; J gene: TRBJ1-2
CDR3 protein: ASSPNRGLWNTEAF; V gene: TRBV28; CDR3 length: 14; J gene: TRBJ1-1
CDR3 protein: ASSRLAYSTDTQY; V gene: TRBV2; CDR3 length: 13; J gene: TRBJ2-3
CDR3 protein: ASSLWGDAGASAKNTGELF; V gene: TRBV27; CDR3 length: 19; J gene: TRBJ2-2
CDR3 protein: ASTSGALQETQY; V gene: TRBV6-4; CDR3 length: 12; J gene: TRBJ2-5
CDR3 protein: ASSPGEGETDTQY; V gene: TRBV11-2; CDR3 length: 13; J gene: TRBJ2-3
CDR3 protein: ASSPGTVQGYT; V gene: TRBV4-1; CDR3 length: 11; J gene: TRBJ1-2
CDR3 protein: ASSVEGIGLNTEAF; V gene: TRBV9; CDR3 length: 14; J gene: TRBJ1-1
CDR3 protein: ASSDGLASTDTQY; V gene: TRBV6-4; CDR3 length: 13; J gene: TRBJ2-3
CDR3 protein: ASSPDRGKLGGYT; V gene: TRBV28; CDR3 length: 13; J gene: TRBJ1-2
CDR3 protein: ASSPVAGFSYEQY; V gene: TRBV18; CDR3 length: 13; J gene: TRBJ2-7
CDR3 protein: ASSSPGLALTYEQY; V gene: TRBV6-6; CDR3 length: 14; J gene: TRBJ2-7
CDR3 protein: ASRLAGESGELF; V gene: TRBV6-4; CDR3 length: 12; J gene: TRBJ2-2
CDR3 protein: ASSLDLANTGELF; V gene: TRBV5-4; CDR3 length: 13; J gene: TRBJ2-2